This T cell receptor (beta chain) was recovered during a study of Ad26.COV2.S vaccination and SARS-CoV-2 variants. V trimming: 4 bases; J trimming: 0 bases; junction bases outside the gene matches: 14. Germline loops: CDR1 SGHNT, CDR2 YYREEE (reference sequence). This CDR3 has 18 residues. On this clone itself: Its antigen is not known.

General observations from the study: Similar non-spike TCR breadth was seen in vaccine and placebo recipients. From the TCR breadth and depth analyses, total T cell responses may have been underestimated. Spike-specific TCR breadth was greater in vaccine than placebo recipients. After vaccination, reports described spike-specific CD8+ and CD4+ T cell responses as showing substantial breadth.

Repertoires were generated with immunoSEQ multiplex PCR, while TCRdb's copy carries only in-frame clones and drops some. The sample has roughly 180,000 clones, approximately 90% seen once. The origin of this receptor is a human donor who had recovered from COVID-19. This chain joins TRBV5-4 and TRBJ2-3; 7 bases agree with TRBD1. The sample here was peripheral blood, taken after recovery from COVID-19. This CDR3 reads CASSPGTAFSASTDTQYF. Here the CDR3 DNA reads TGTGCCAGCAGCCCCGGGACAGCTTTCTCAGCTAGCACAGATACGCAGTATTTT.